Listed below are T cell receptor beta chains from one sample, sequenced in a study of T cells after posttransplantation cyclophosphamide. TCRdb's table, derived via immunoSEQ multiplex PCR, lists solely in-frame clones and lacks some. The sample lists about 31,000 clones, over 75% occurring once. The sample taken for sequencing was naive CD4+ T cells sorted from blood. Every receptor here comes from a man aged 30 to 45 in good health and a related stem cell transplant donor. The CDR3 runs from the conserved cysteine through the conserved F or W. The order of the fields is J gene, clone size, V gene, D gene, CDR3 protein, CDR3 DNA. D genes are given only for firm matches. Where a row states a size, it is once, few, many or the class of an expanded clone; other rows omit it.

j_gene: TRBJ1-2
abundance: -
v_gene: TRBV19
d_gene: TRBD1
CDR3aa: CASSTTGIWTGGADGYTF
CDR3nt: TGTGCCAGTTCTACTACCGGCATTTGGACAGGGGGCGCGGATGGCTACACCTTC

j_gene: TRBJ2-7
abundance: -
v_gene: TRBV6-5
d_gene: -
CDR3aa: CASSYSTGIFYEQYF
CDR3nt: TGTGCCAGCAGTTACAGTACAGGGATCTTCTACGAGCAGTACTTC

j_gene: TRBJ1-4
abundance: -
v_gene: TRBV6-5
d_gene: -
CDR3aa: CASSYLGAANEKLFF
CDR3nt: TGTGCCAGCAGTTACTTAGGGGCTGCTAATGAAAAACTGTTTTTT

j_gene: TRBJ2-2
abundance: -
v_gene: TRBV10-3
d_gene: TRBD1
CDR3aa: CAIGTGQGARVAGELFF
CDR3nt: TGTGCCATTGGAACTGGACAGGGGGCGCGGGTGGCCGGGGAGCTGTTTTTT

j_gene: TRBJ1-2
abundance: few
v_gene: TRBV6-5
d_gene: -
CDR3aa: CASSYFQGNYGYTF
CDR3nt: TGTGCCAGCAGTTACTTTCAGGGGAACTATGGCTACACCTTC

j_gene: TRBJ2-1
abundance: once
v_gene: TRBV27
d_gene: -
CDR3aa: CASSLQGFGNEQFF
CDR3nt: TGTGCCAGCAGCCTCCAGGGGTTCGGCAATGAGCAGTTCTTC

j_gene: TRBJ2-5
abundance: -
v_gene: TRBV4-1
d_gene: -
CDR3aa: CASSQDPGQETQYF
CDR3nt: TGCGCCAGCAGCCAAGACCCGGGTCAAGAGACCCAGTACTTC

j_gene: TRBJ1-4
abundance: few
v_gene: TRBV28
d_gene: -
CDR3aa: CASTLGGATNEKLFF
CDR3nt: TGTGCCAGCACCCTGGGAGGGGCAACTAATGAAAAACTGTTTTTT

j_gene: TRBJ2-3
abundance: once
v_gene: TRBV6-5
d_gene: TRBD1
CDR3aa: CASTWGQGTDTQYF
CDR3nt: TGTGCCAGCACCTGGGGACAGGGAACAGATACGCAGTATTTT

j_gene: TRBJ2-4
abundance: few
v_gene: TRBV27
d_gene: TRBD1
CDR3aa: CASSFIRGHTEYF
CDR3nt: TGTGCCAGCAGTTTCATCAGGGGGCATACAGAGTACTTC